The entry that follows covers one T cell receptor beta chain sequence. Each TRB cDNA library was prepared by 5' RACE (with UMI labels). Using the 5' RACE reads, TCRdb records one entry per CDR3 protein without DNA. Recorded for this sample: about 43,000 distinct CDR3 sequences. The data are from a study of CXCR3-negative and CXCR3-positive naive CD8 T cells. Germline V gene data show CDR1 as MDHEN and CDR2 as SYDVKM. This CDR3 comprises 18 residues. Specimen: memory CD8+ T cells from blood. The rearrangement links TRBV28 to TRBJ2-7; there is no DNA to check the TCRdb D call of TRBD2. The clonotype originates from a human donor in good health. Some clones in this sample may be carry-over from other donors' samples. This CDR3 is CASSSWKTSEGSLYEQYF.